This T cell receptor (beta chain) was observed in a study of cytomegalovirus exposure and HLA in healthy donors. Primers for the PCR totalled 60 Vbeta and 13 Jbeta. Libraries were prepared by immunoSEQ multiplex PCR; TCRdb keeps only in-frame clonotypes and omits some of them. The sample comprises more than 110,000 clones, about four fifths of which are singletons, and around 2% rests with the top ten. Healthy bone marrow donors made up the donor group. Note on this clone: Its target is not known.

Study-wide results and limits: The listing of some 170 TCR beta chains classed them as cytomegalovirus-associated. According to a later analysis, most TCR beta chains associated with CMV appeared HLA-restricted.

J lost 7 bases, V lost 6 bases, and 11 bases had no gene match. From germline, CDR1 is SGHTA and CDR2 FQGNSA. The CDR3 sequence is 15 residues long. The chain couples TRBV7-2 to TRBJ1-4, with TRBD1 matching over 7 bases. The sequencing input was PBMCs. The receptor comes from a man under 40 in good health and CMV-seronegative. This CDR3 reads CASSPRPGQSEKLFF. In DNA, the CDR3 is TGTGCCAGCAGTCCCAGACCGGGACAGTCTGAAAAACTGTTTTTT.